This is a list of T cell receptor beta chains from one sample in a study of T-cell reconstitution after alpha-beta-depleted transplantation in children. One entry per CDR3 protein, called by TCRdb with MiXCR from the PCR reads. The sample has about 540,000 distinct CDR3 sequences; around 16% are singletons. The sample was PBMCs from the stem cell graft donor, taken from the stem cell graft. These receptors were taken from a human donor who donated a stem cell graft to a child with acute lymphoblastic leukemia. Each CDR3 is given with its conserved first and last residue. Each record gives: V gene, J gene, CDR3 protein.

V gene: TRBV5-1
J gene: TRBJ1-1
CDR3 protein: CASSASRDRALNTEAFF

V gene: TRBV4-2
J gene: TRBJ1-6
CDR3 protein: CASSQEVSRGLEPLHF

V gene: TRBV7-9
J gene: TRBJ1-1
CDR3 protein: CASSLSTEAFF

V gene: TRBV7-7
J gene: TRBJ2-3
CDR3 protein: CASSLTKLADTQYF

V gene: TRBV4-1
J gene: TRBJ2-1
CDR3 protein: CASSSPGTSGSNEQFF

V gene: TRBV20-1
J gene: TRBJ2-1
CDR3 protein: CSARTGSSYNEQFF

V gene: TRBV12-3/TRBV12-4
J gene: TRBJ1-4
CDR3 protein: CASSFRGEKLFF

V gene: TRBV7-2
J gene: TRBJ1-2
CDR3 protein: CASTDTGSTLGGYTF

V gene: TRBV12-3/TRBV12-4
J gene: TRBJ1-4
CDR3 protein: CASRVGGQSNEKLFF

V gene: TRBV20-1
J gene: TRBJ2-5
CDR3 protein: CSATTSGRGEETQYF

V gene: TRBV20-1
J gene: TRBJ2-5
CDR3 protein: CSAYDGGKSGETQYF

V gene: TRBV5-1
J gene: TRBJ2-3
CDR3 protein: CASRGRTDTQYF

V gene: TRBV5-1
J gene: TRBJ2-1
CDR3 protein: CASQRDPYNEQFF

V gene: TRBV6-2/TRBV6-3
J gene: TRBJ2-7
CDR3 protein: CASSASGTSSYEQYF

V gene: TRBV12-3/TRBV12-4
J gene: TRBJ2-1
CDR3 protein: CASSYRTSGYNEQFF

V gene: TRBV4-2
J gene: TRBJ1-5
CDR3 protein: CASSQDYSQPQHF

V gene: TRBV7-9
J gene: TRBJ1-2
CDR3 protein: CASSLTRQGAHGYTF

V gene: TRBV5-6
J gene: TRBJ2-4
CDR3 protein: CASSGGSWGTDIAKNIQYF

V gene: TRBV7-3
J gene: TRBJ2-3
CDR3 protein: CASGPSSDTQYF

V gene: TRBV10-3
J gene: TRBJ2-1
CDR3 protein: CAISESTGVPNEQFF

V gene: TRBV7-6
J gene: TRBJ2-7
CDR3 protein: CASSCTGPTDVYEQYF

V gene: TRBV30
J gene: TRBJ1-2
CDR3 protein: CAWSPRITLGGLYGYTF

V gene: TRBV4-1
J gene: TRBJ2-7
CDR3 protein: CASSQGGAGYEQYF

V gene: TRBV12-3/TRBV12-4
J gene: TRBJ1-5
CDR3 protein: CASSLRAPEGQPQHF

V gene: TRBV6-1
J gene: TRBJ1-6
CDR3 protein: CASSADRNSPLHF

V gene: TRBV12-3/TRBV12-4
J gene: TRBJ2-2
CDR3 protein: CASSPPGPPRGLFF

V gene: TRBV20-1
J gene: TRBJ1-1
CDR3 protein: CSASRGTDAFF

V gene: TRBV29-1
J gene: TRBJ2-5
CDR3 protein: CSVEDGQGAETQYF

V gene: TRBV27
J gene: TRBJ1-6
CDR3 protein: CASSFGNSPLHF

V gene: TRBV10-1
J gene: TRBJ1-5
CDR3 protein: CASSESYRGNQPQHF

V gene: TRBV5-1
J gene: TRBJ1-1
CDR3 protein: CASSWTVGTSTEAFF

V gene: TRBV7-8
J gene: TRBJ1-4
CDR3 protein: CASSLAHVVSEKLFF

V gene: TRBV20-1
J gene: TRBJ2-1
CDR3 protein: CSASDGLDEQFF

V gene: TRBV7-9
J gene: TRBJ2-1
CDR3 protein: CASSSKILADDNEQFF

V gene: TRBV29-1
J gene: TRBJ1-1
CDR3 protein: CSVEDPRGVGAFF

V gene: TRBV12-3/TRBV12-4
J gene: TRBJ2-5
CDR3 protein: CASSRGGKGETQYF

V gene: TRBV9
J gene: TRBJ2-7
CDR3 protein: CASSAEGDRVYEQYF

V gene: TRBV19
J gene: TRBJ2-2
CDR3 protein: CASSISGELFF

V gene: TRBV11-1
J gene: TRBJ1-5
CDR3 protein: CASSLGTGRDSNQPQHF

V gene: TRBV2
J gene: TRBJ2-2
CDR3 protein: CASTITGELFF

V gene: TRBV11-2
J gene: TRBJ2-5
CDR3 protein: CASSLARDLQETQYF

V gene: TRBV20-1
J gene: TRBJ2-4
CDR3 protein: CSARDQLAKNIQYF

V gene: TRBV3-1
J gene: TRBJ2-1
CDR3 protein: CASSQERVAGGPLHDEQFF

V gene: TRBV6-1
J gene: TRBJ1-6
CDR3 protein: CASSPTYNSPLHF